The 32 T cell receptor beta chains given below trace back to one sample, sequenced in a study of spatial heterogeneity in lung cancer. TCRdb redid the calling of the 5' RACE reads with MiXCR, one entry per CDR3 protein. The sample shows some 45,000 distinct CDR3 sequences, roughly 10% of them seen only once. Stated time point: sample taken at primary tumor resection. Whole RNA, which was extracted from tumor, nontumor lung tissue or frozen PBMC, was sequenced without any cell sorting. The sample here was PBMCs, taken at surgery. Every receptor here comes from a female donor with early-stage non-small cell lung cancer.

A few counts support this clonotype. This chain links TRBV12-3 or TRBV12-4 with TRBJ1-5; tentative D call: TRBD1 (5 bases). This CDR3 has 14 residues. Trimming took 5 bases from V and 4 from J, leaving 12 bases between them. The CDR3 DNA reads TGTGCCAGCAGTCTCGGGACTCGAAATCAGCCCCAGCATTTT. Translating it yields CASSLGTRNQPQHF.

The chain links TRBV6-6 to TRBJ2-7; TRBD2 agrees at 9 bases. Trimming cost V 6 bases and J 5 bases; bases outside gene matches: 17. CDR1 and CDR2 (germline): MNHNY, SVGAGI (reference sequence). This CDR3 comprises 17 residues. The CDR3 coding sequence is TGTGCCAGCAGCGAGACTAGCGGCGGGAGCCGGATCCACGAGCAGTACTTC. As protein: CASSETSGGSRIHEQYF.

This clonotype was seen at least ten times. The chain couples TRBV12-3 or TRBV12-4 to TRBJ1-5; D possibly corresponds to TRBD1 (5 bases). Trimming removed 8 bases at V and 9 bases at J, with 23 bases between. The CDR3 loop spans 15 amino acids. The CDR3 nucleotides are TGTGCCAGCGCCGACACCGGGACCCACCTCTCGCCCCAGCATTTT. It encodes CASADTGTHLSPQHF.

This clonotype has ten or more counts. The rearrangement links TRBV7-9 to TRBJ1-1, with 10 bases identical to TRBD1. CDR3 size: 14 residues. Germline assignment: CDR1 SEHNR and CDR2 FQNEAQ (reference sequence). Trimming removed 6 bases from V and 3 bases from J; junction bases left unmatched: 4. The CDR3 region is CASSLDRGDTEAFF. The CDR3 nucleotides read TGTGCCAGCAGTTTGGACAGGGGGGACACTGAAGCTTTCTTT.

The chain combines TRBV6-5 with TRBJ2-7, with 10 nucleotides matching TRBD1. V was clipped by 6 bases and J by 10 bases; unmatched bases: 9. Germline V gives CDR1 MNHEY, CDR2 SVGAGI. The CDR3 is 13 residues long. CDR3 amino acids: CASRRDRGDPQYF. CDR3 in DNA: TGTGCCAGCAGGCGGGACAGGGGTGACCCTCAGTACTTC.

This clonotype appeared a few times. The chain joins TRBV19 to TRBJ2-1, with 11 bases that match TRBD2. There are 17 residues in the CDR3. CDR1 is LNHDA, CDR2 SQIVND, per germline (reference sequence). Unmatched junction bases numbered 9, after V lost 5 bases and J lost 3 bases. The CDR3 protein is CASSLKGGTSGYNEQFF. CDR3 nucleotides: TGTGCCAGTAGTCTAAAAGGTGGGACTAGCGGCTACAATGAGCAGTTCTTC. Using reference TRBV19 and TRBJ2-1 for the parts outside the CDR3, the full variable domain is DGGITQSPKYLFRKEGQNVTLSCEQNLNHDAMYWYRQDPGQGLRLIYYSQIVNDFQKGDIAEGYSVSREKKESFPLTVTSAQKNPTAFYLCASSLKGGTSGYNEQFFGPGTRLTVL.

The rearrangement links TRBV7-2 to TRBJ1-1; D might be TRBD1 (5 bases). The CDR3 has 13 residues. V shed 5 bases and J shed 6 bases, with 13 bases lying between them. CDR1 SGHTA and CDR2 FQGNSA come from the germline V gene. The CDR3 sequence is CASSPGWRAEAFF. In DNA form, the CDR3 reads TGTGCCAGCAGCCCAGGGTGGAGGGCTGAAGCTTTCTTT.

This clonotype has ten or more counts. The chain is built from TRBV19 and TRBJ2-7, with 7 bases lining up with TRBD1. CDR1 is LNHDA, CDR2 SQIVND, per germline (reference sequence). The CDR3 is 15 amino acids. The junction had 7 bases not matched to a gene; V was cut back by 0 bases and J by 5 bases. CDR3 nucleotide sequence: TGTGCCAGTAGTATAGACCTAGGGACAGCAAACGAGCAGTACTTC. Its protein is CASSIDLGTANEQYF.

This clonotype was detected many times. The chain combines TRBV6-6 with TRBJ1-2; a possible D gene is TRBD1 (5 bases). CDR3 length equals 13 residues. Germline V gene lookup returns CDR1 MNHNY and CDR2 SVGAGI (reference sequence). V was pared by 6 bases and J by 7 bases, with 15 bases between. The CDR3 nucleotides read TGTGCCAGCAGCCCCGTGGGGGGTCTTGGCTACACCTTC. It encodes CASSPVGGLGYTF.

This clonotype was picked up many times. The V call is TRBV3-1, the J call TRBJ2-3; D possibly corresponds to TRBD1 (6 bases). The CDR3 loop spans 15 amino acids. V was clipped by 0 bases and J by 4 bases, with 11 bases between them. Germline CDR1 reads LGHDT; CDR2 reads YNNKEL (reference sequence). The CDR3 sequence is CASSQDGTGSDTQYF. The CDR3 DNA is TGTGCCAGCAGCCAAGATGGCACAGGGTCAGATACGCAGTATTTT.

The sample holds many counts of this clonotype. This chain connects TRBV18 to TRBJ1-1; weak D call: TRBD1 (5 bases). Trimming left V 3 bases short and J 1 base short, with 6 bases between. The CDR3 consists of 13 residues. The V gene's germline CDR1 is KGHSH and CDR2 LQKENI. This CDR3 reads CASSPTANTEAFF. Here the CDR3 DNA reads TGTGCCAGCTCACCGACAGCGAACACTGAAGCTTTCTTT.

This chain joins TRBV20-1 and TRBJ1-1; D gene unclear. Germline CDR1 DFQATT, CDR2 SNEGSKA (reference sequence). V was pared by 3 bases and J by 0 bases, with 14 bases between. The CDR3 runs 15 residues. Here the CDR3 DNA reads TGCAGTGCTAGGTTTAGTGCAGGAATGAACACTGAAGCTTTCTTT. Translation: CSARFSAGMNTEAFF.

The chain employs TRBV7-8 and TRBJ2-2, with 9 bases aligning to TRBD1. V was clipped by 2 bases and J by 0 bases; unmatched bases: 10. CDR3 length: 19 residues. The germline gives CDR1 SGHVS, CDR2 FQNEAQ. This chain's CDR3 is CASSLIGGTGLANTGELFF. The CDR3 DNA follows: TGTGCCAGCAGCTTAATCGGTGGGACAGGGCTTGCGAACACCGGGGAGCTGTTTTTT.

The chain is built from TRBV6-5 and TRBJ1-2, with 7 bases that match TRBD1. Germline V gene data show CDR1 as MNHEY and CDR2 as SVGAGI. The CDR3 extends over 15 amino acids. V dropped 4 bases and J dropped 5; count of bases not matched to a gene: 10. CDR3 nucleotide sequence: TGTGCCAGCAGTTTGGGGGGGGGGACAGCTTATGGCTACACCTTC. This translates into CASSLGGGTAYGYTF.

CDR3 nucleotide sequence: TGCAGTGCGACAGGGGCTGAGACCCAGTACTTC. Translation gives CSATGAETQYF. The V gene is TRBV20-1, the J gene TRBJ2-5; 8 bases align to TRBD1. CDR3 size: 11 residues. Germline CDR1 DFQATT, CDR2 SNEGSKA (reference sequence). V gave up 6 bases and J gave up 5 bases; unmatched junction bases: 2.

The chain uses TRBV12-3 or TRBV12-4 and TRBJ2-7, with D perhaps TRBD1 or TRBD2 (5 bases each). Trimming left V 4 bases short and J 4 bases short, with 14 bases between. CDR3 length equals 14 residues. The CDR3 DNA reads as TGTGCCAGCAGTTGGGGACGCCGGCGGTACGAGCAGTACTTC. It is translated as CASSWGRRRYEQYF.

This rearrangement joins TRBV12-3 or TRBV12-4 to TRBJ1-4; perhaps TRBD1 as D (5 bases). The ends were cut back, 6 bases at V and 3 bases at J, with 14 bases in the middle. The CDR3 spans 15 residues. CDR3 sequence reads: CASRYRQRSNEKLFF. The CDR3 DNA reads as TGTGCCAGCAGATATAGACAGAGGTCTAATGAAAAACTGTTTTTT.

This clonotype came up a few times. The CDR3 protein is CASSSRGGGNQPQHF. CDR3 nucleotide sequence: TGTGCCAGCAGTTCCCGGGGGGGGGGCAATCAGCCCCAGCATTTT. The rearrangement links TRBV28 to TRBJ1-5, with D perhaps matching TRBD1 (5 bases). From germline, CDR1 is MDHEN and CDR2 SYDVKM. The CDR3 runs to 15 residues. The ends were cut back, 4 bases at V and 2 bases at J, with 12 bases in the middle.

The chain recombines TRBV20-1 with TRBJ2-7, with 7 bases aligning to TRBD1. The junction had 5 bases not matched to a gene; V was cut back by 3 bases and J by 0 bases. This CDR3 has 14 residues. Germline loops: CDR1 DFQATT, CDR2 SNEGSKA (reference sequence). DNA for the CDR3: TGCAGTGCTAGCCGACAGGGCCCCTCCTACGAGCAGTACTTC. It translates to CSASRQGPSYEQYF.

This clonotype has at least ten counts. The V and J genes are TRBV6-6 and TRBJ2-5, with a weak D call TRBD1 (6 bases). The CDR3 has 14 amino acids. Trimming took off 6 bases at V and 5 bases at J, with 16 bases between the two ends. From germline, CDR1 is MNHNY and CDR2 SVGAGI (reference sequence). The CDR3 sequence: CASSRRERGETQYF. In nucleotides, the CDR3 is TGTGCCAGCAGCCGCCGCGAAAGGGGGGAGACCCAGTACTTC.

This clonotype turned up a few times. This chain connects TRBV5-5 to TRBJ2-3; 7 nucleotides line up with TRBD1. V lost 0 bases to trimming and J lost 1 base; unmatched junction nucleotides: 8. The germline V gene encodes CDR1 SGHKS and CDR2 YYEKEE (reference sequence). The CDR3 runs to 17 residues. Here the CDR3 DNA reads TGTGCCAGCAGCTTGGTTAACAGGGGCAGGGGCACAGATACGCAGTATTTT. The encoded protein is CASSLVNRGRGTDTQYF.

This chain connects TRBV6-1 to TRBJ2-3; the D gene is possibly TRBD2 (6 bases). V was clipped by 10 bases and J by 4 bases, with 12 bases between them. The CDR3 consists of 12 residues. Germline V gene lookup returns CDR1 MNHNS and CDR2 SASEGT. The DNA for the CDR3 is TGTGCCACCAACTCGGGGGCAGATACGCAGTATTTT. Its translation: CATNSGADTQYF.

In its sample, this clonotype was seen a few times. V gene TRBV7-2 combines with J gene TRBJ2-3, with D uncertain. This CDR3 spans 13 amino acids. V was pared by 4 bases and J by 4 bases, with 9 bases between. Germline loops: CDR1 SGHTA, CDR2 FQGNSA. The DNA of the CDR3 is TGTGCCAGCAGCTCCCTAGTAGCAGATACGCAGTATTTT. Its protein is CASSSLVADTQYF.

Comments on this clonotype: This may arise from a read error, as a much more abundant clone is one base away. V is TRBV9 and J is TRBJ1-2; D remains ambiguous. The germline gives CDR1 SGDLS, CDR2 YYNGEE. CDR3 size: 15 residues. The V end lost 0 bases, the J end lost 6 bases, and 15 bases lay between the germline ends. CDR3 residues: CASSVDGLLLNGYTF. Written as DNA, the CDR3 is TGTGCCAGCAGCGTAGACGGTTTACTCCTCAATGGCTACACCTTC.

This clonotype was observed a single time. The chain carries TRBV7-6 and TRBJ2-1; 10 bases align to TRBD1. V dropped 1 base and J dropped 7; count of bases not matched to a gene: 4. The CDR3 runs to 15 residues. CDR1 SGHVS and CDR2 FNYEAQ come from the germline V gene. The CDR3 bases are TGTGCCAGCAGCTTAGACCTGGGACAGGGGAATGAGCAGTTCTTC. Protein product: CASSLDLGQGNEQFF. The full variable domain, its missing parts supplied by reference TRBV7-6 and TRBJ2-1, is GAGVSQSPRYKVTKRGQDVALRCDPISGHVSLYWYRQALGQGPEFLTYFNYEAQQDKSGLPNDRFSAERPEGSISTLTIQRTEQRDSAMYRCASSLDLGQGNEQFFGPGTRLTVL.

The table lists this clonotype with a few counts. This rearrangement joins TRBV28 to TRBJ1-1; no definite D call. There are 14 residues in the CDR3. The V and J ends lost 5 bases and 3 bases respectively, with 13 bases between them. CDR1 and CDR2 (germline): MDHEN, SYDVKM. CDR3 in amino acids: CASSPVGPYTEAFF. CDR3 sequence (DNA): TGTGCCAGCAGTCCCGTGGGTCCCTACACTGAAGCTTTCTTT.

This clonotype was detected only a few times. The chain combines TRBV12-3 or TRBV12-4 with TRBJ2-5, with D hard to call. The germline V and J ends were trimmed by 1 base and 5 bases, with 2 bases remaining between them. The CDR3 runs to 11 residues. The CDR3 DNA reads TGTGCCAGCAGTTTAGTGGAGACCCAGTACTTC. Its translation: CASSLVETQYF.

This clonotype was seen a handful of times. The chain couples TRBV7-9 to TRBJ1-4; D gene uncertain. In germline, CDR1 is SEHNR, CDR2 FQNEAQ (reference sequence). This CDR3 contains 14 residues. Trimming took 1 base from V and 7 from J, leaving 10 bases between them. CDR3 bases: TGTGCCAGCAGCTTAGAGGAGGTCGGTGAAAAACTGTTTTTT. Encoded protein: CASSLEEVGEKLFF.

This clonotype was observed at least ten times. This chain uses TRBV6-2 or TRBV6-3 with TRBJ1-6; D is ambiguous. The CDR3 length is 14 residues. Germline-derived CDR1 and CDR2 are MNHEY and SVGEGT. V dropped 4 bases and J dropped 9 bases, with 13 bases sitting between them. In DNA form, the CDR3 reads TGTGCCAGCAGTTTCAGGAATTCAGGTTCACCCCTCCACTTT. Translating it yields CASSFRNSGSPLHF.

This sequence joins TRBV7-9 and TRBJ2-7; TRBD1 matches at 9 bases. CDR1 is SEHNR, CDR2 FQNEAQ, per germline (reference sequence). V lost 1 base and J lost 4; bases outside the gene matches: 2. The CDR3 runs 14 residues. The CDR3 is CASSLGDRVYEQYF. The CDR3 DNA reads TGTGCCAGCAGCTTAGGGGACAGGGTGTACGAGCAGTACTTC.

This sequence joins TRBV20-1 and TRBJ2-7, with 7 bases aligning to TRBD2. The germline V gene has CDR1 DFQATT and CDR2 SNEGSKA (reference sequence). The CDR3 sequence is 16 residues long. Unmatched junction bases numbered 15, after V lost 1 base and J lost 6 bases. This CDR3 reads CSARVALAVTVSEQYF. The CDR3 DNA follows: TGCAGTGCTAGAGTGGCGCTAGCGGTGACTGTTAGCGAGCAGTACTTC.

The gene calls are TRBV6-5 and TRBJ1-1; a weak D match, TRBD1 (5 bases). The V end lost 5 bases, the J end lost 8 bases, and 15 bases lay between the germline ends. Germline CDR1 reads MNHEY; CDR2 reads SVGAGI. The CDR3 sequence is 13 residues long. In DNA form, the CDR3 reads TGTGCCAGCAGTCCGCGGGGGATGGCCGAAGCTTTCTTT. Its translation is CASSPRGMAEAFF.